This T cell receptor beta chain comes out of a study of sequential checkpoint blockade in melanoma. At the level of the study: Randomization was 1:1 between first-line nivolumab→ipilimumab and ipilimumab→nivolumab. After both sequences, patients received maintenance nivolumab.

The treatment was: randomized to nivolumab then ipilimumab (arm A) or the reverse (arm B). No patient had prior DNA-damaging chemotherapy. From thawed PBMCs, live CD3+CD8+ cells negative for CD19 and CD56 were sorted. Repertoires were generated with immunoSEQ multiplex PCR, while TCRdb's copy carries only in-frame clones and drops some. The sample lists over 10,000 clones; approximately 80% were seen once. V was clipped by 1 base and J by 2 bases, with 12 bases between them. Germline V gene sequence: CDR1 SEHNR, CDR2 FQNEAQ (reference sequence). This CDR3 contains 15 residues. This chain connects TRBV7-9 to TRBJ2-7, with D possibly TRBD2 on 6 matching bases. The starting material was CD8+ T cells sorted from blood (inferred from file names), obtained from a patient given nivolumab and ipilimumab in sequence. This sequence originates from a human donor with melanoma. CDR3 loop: CASSLGGGLAYEQYF. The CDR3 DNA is TGTGCCAGCAGCTTAGGGGGAGGCCTCGCCTACGAGCAGTACTTC.